This T cell receptor (beta chain) was obtained from a study of blood T cell repertoires in COVID-19 (dated by TCRdb to 2018 to 2020). General notes on the study: Samples covering the acute and convalescent phases of COVID-19 were provided by collaborators in the United States, Italy and Spain. The material from the prospective study consisted of cDNA or gDNA derived from T cells, B-cell-depleted T cells, or PBMCs. Deeply sampled blood TCRbeta repertoires from subjects exposed to, actively infected with, or recovered from COVID-19 were included in the dataset. The repertoires were released in a freely available public database intended as a resource for research on the immune response to SARS-CoV-2. The samples were drawn from the first 160 participants of the ongoing ImmuneRACE study and from 1,254 subjects provided by 6 global collaborators. Sample metadata almost always included a de-identified subject ID, COVID-19 status, age in years and sex. Where HLA class I and class II types were available, the types were taken from metadata supplied by the sample provider, not from assay-based typing.

From the germline V gene, CDR1 is SGHRS and CDR2 is YFSETQ. Including the terminal cysteine and phenylalanine, the CDR3 comprises 16 residues. The sequence is cut down to CDR3 DNA, 48 bases in frame from base 1. The V end gives up 0 bases and the J end 2 bases, leaving 6 bases in the junction not matched to a gene. Overall study results and their limits: The amount of clinical and demographic metadata varied by source and participant and was provided uncurated.

This clone appeared once. The clone's antigen remains unknown. Within one base of it there is no much larger clone, and no base qualities were kept. The immunoSEQ Assay, a bias-controlled multiplex PCR, was used to amplify TCRbeta CDR3 regions from genomic DNA. As for the original processing: The number of nucleated cells in each sample was estimated from the amplification of reference gene primers within the assay. Sequence reads were collapsed and filtered to measure the absolute abundance of every unique TCRbeta CDR3 rearrangement. For each sample, productive Simpson clonality was calculated as the square root of Simpson's diversity index across productive rearrangements. TCRdb took over this immuneACCESS table, retaining in-frame rearrangements with V and J assigned. Such tables are incomplete; in checked studies, under half of the missing clones stem from an unresolved V gene, and the remainder is unexplained. V and J calls and clone size are given by that table; D and trimming were obtained from the DNA. This sample comprises under 300,000 clones, 87% of them detected only once. The ten largest clones add up to roughly 6% of the sample.

Participants in the prospective study were enrolled through a virtual design, were aged roughly 18 to 100 years, and lived in 24 United States geographic areas. To assign participants to cohorts, the prospective study relied on clinical history that participants themselves reported in a screening survey and a study questionnaire. In the prospective study, whole blood, serum and a nasopharyngeal or oropharyngeal swab were collected from each participant by mobile phlebotomists. Over a roughly 2-month period, participants in the prospective study had the option of providing additional blood draws and questionnaires. Before DNA extraction, prospective study blood samples were shipped either frozen or at room temperature.

The V and J segments used are TRBV5-1 and TRBJ2-5, and TRBD2 matches 8 of the central bases. Specimen: PBMCs or T cells enriched from blood (not recorded which). This clonotype was obtained from a woman younger than 45 with acute COVID-19. The CDR3 corresponds to CASSLDASGWQETQYF. The DNA sequence is given as TGCGCCAGCAGCTTGGATGCTAGCGGGTGGCAAGAGACCCAGTACTTC.